The present entry profiles one TCR beta chain with its context. This entry comes from a study of blood T cell repertoires in COVID-19. The overall study: From the United States, Italy and Spain came samples of acute and convalescent COVID-19. Sample material is recorded as cDNA or gDNA derived from T cells, B-cell-depleted T cells, or PBMCs.

Trimming removed 6 bases at V and 2 bases at J, with 12 bases between. The germline CDR1 and CDR2 sequences are MNHEY and SVGAGI. This CDR3 spans 14 amino acids. Seattle participants joined during active infection and were tracked over time. Per the original methods: Using reference gene primer amplification, nucleated cell counts were estimated. Measured with immunoSEQ multiplex PCR; TCRdb has only the in-frame clones, and not every one. V, J and clone size were drawn from that table, and D and trimming were deduced from the DNA. In the table there are fewer than 300,000 clones, approximately 91% of which are singletons.

This chain links TRBV6-5 with TRBJ2-3; TRBD2 is a possible D gene (6 bases). Specimen: peripheral blood. The sequence came from a person under 30 with COVID-19, enrolled during active disease. The DNA of the CDR3 is TGTGCCAGCAGGCCGGAACTAGCCACAGATACGCAGTATTTT. It codes for CASRPELATDTQYF.